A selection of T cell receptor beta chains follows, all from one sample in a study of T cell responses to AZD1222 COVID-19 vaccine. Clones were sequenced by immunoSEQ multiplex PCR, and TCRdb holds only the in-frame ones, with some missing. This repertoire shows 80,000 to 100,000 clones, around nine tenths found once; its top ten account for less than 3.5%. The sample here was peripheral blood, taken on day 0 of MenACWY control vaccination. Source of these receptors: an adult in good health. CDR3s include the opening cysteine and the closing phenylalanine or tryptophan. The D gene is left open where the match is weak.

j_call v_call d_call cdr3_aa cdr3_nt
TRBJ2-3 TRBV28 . CASSLHGQPDTQYF TGTGCCAGCAGTTTACACGGACAGCCAGATACGCAGTATTTT
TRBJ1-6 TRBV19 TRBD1 CASNDRELSPLHF TGTGCCAGTAATGACAGGGAACTCTCACCCCTCCACTTT
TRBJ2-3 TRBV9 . CASSVVLSGTDTQYF TGTGCCAGCAGCGTAGTACTCAGCGGCACAGATACGCAGTATTTT
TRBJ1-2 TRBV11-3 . CASSLGQYGYTF TGTGCCAGCAGCTTAGGACAGTATGGCTACACCTTC
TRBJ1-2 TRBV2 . CASSGVGAGEYGYTF TGTGCCAGCAGTGGGGTGGGGGCAGGGGAATATGGCTACACCTTC
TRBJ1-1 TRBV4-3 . CASSQEPQGNTEAFF TGCGCCAGCAGCCAAGAACCTCAGGGAAACACTGAAGCTTTCTTT
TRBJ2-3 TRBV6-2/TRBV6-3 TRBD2 CASSYRVAGGSTDTQYF TGTGCCAGCAGTTACAGGGTAGCGGGGGGTAGCACAGATACGCAGTATTTT
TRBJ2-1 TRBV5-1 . CASSLGEYEQFF TGCGCCAGCAGCTTGGGGGAATACGAGCAGTTCTTC
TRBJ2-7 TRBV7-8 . CASSAKGQSSYEQYF TGTGCCAGCAGCGCTAAAGGACAGAGCTCCTACGAGCAGTACTTC
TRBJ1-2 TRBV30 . CAWSVGRGYGYTF TGTGCCTGGAGTGTGGGAAGGGGCTATGGCTACACCTTC